This TCR beta chain was identified in a study of blood T cell repertoires in COVID-19. In the study overall: The United States, Italy and Spain were the sources of the acute and convalescent COVID-19 samples. T cells, B-cell-depleted T cells, or PBMCs supplied cDNA or gDNA.

In the original processing: Amplification with reference gene primers provided the estimates of nucleated cell counts. Profiled with immunoSEQ multiplex PCR; TCRdb holds only in-frame clones, not every one. The D gene and trimming were derived from the DNA, and the V and J assignments and clone size from that table. The sample contains some 120,000 clones, more than 75% of which appear only once. Germline loops: CDR1 KGHSH, CDR2 LQKENI. This CDR3 has 14 residues. The germline V and J ends were trimmed by 3 bases and 3 bases, with 11 bases remaining between them. Sequenced sample: peripheral blood. The chain carries TRBV18 and TRBJ1-1; perhaps TRBD1 as D (6 bases). This TCR came from a human donor in a cohort sampled during active COVID-19. The chain's CDR3 is CASSPGRGDTEAFF. Written as DNA, the CDR3 is TGTGCCAGCTCACCTGGGAGGGGGGACACTGAAGCTTTCTTT.